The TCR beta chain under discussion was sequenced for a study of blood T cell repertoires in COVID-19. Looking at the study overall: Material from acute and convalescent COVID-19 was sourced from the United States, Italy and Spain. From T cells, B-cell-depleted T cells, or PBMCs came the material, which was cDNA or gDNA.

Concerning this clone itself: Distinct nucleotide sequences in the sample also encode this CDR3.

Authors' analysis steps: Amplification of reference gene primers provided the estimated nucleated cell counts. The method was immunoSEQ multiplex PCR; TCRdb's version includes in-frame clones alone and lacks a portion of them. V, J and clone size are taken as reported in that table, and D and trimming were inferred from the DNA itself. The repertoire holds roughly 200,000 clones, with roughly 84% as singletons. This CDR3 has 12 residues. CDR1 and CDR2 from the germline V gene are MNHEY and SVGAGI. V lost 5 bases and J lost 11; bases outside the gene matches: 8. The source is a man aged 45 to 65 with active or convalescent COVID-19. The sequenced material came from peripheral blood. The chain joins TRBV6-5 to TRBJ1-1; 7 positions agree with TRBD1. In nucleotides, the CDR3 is TGTGCCAGCAGTCGACCCGGGACAGAGGCTTTCTTT. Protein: CASSRPGTEAFF.